Presented here are 16 T cell receptor beta chains from one specimen sequenced in a study of blood T cell repertoires in COVID-19 (dated by TCRdb to the early 2020s). The library was produced with the immunoSEQ multiplex PCR assay. TCRdb re-hosts the immuneACCESS table, in-frame sequences only. Its copies lack some clones; in the studies checked, an unresolved V gene accounts for under half of them, and the cause for the rest is not known. In this sample the table shows around 100,000 clones, 85% to 90% of which occur a single time. About 13% of the sample comes from the top ten. What was sequenced was peripheral blood. All receptors derive from a human donor in a cohort sampled during active COVID-19.

J is TRBJ1-1 and V is TRBV11-2; 10 bases agree with TRBD1. V dropped 4 bases and J dropped 5; count of bases not matched to a gene: 4. The CDR3 sequence is 14 residues long. Per germline, CDR1 SGHAT and CDR2 FQNNGV. In DNA form, the CDR3 reads TGTGCCAGCAGCTATGGACAGGGGGGAACTGAAGCTTTCTTT. Translating gives CASSYGQGGTEAFF. The variable domain in full, with the rest retrieved from reference TRBV11-2 and TRBJ1-1, is EAGVAQSPRYKIIEKRQSVAFWCNPISGHATLYWYQQILGQGPKLLIQFQNNGVVDDSQLPKDRFSAERLKGVDSTLKIQPAKLEDSAVYLCASSYGQGGTEAFFGQGTRLTVV.

V and J are TRBV5-1 and TRBJ2-7; no clear D gene. Germline lookup yields CDR1 SGHRS and CDR2 YFSETQ. The CDR3 runs 13 residues. V lost 5 bases, J lost 0 bases, and 9 bases lay in between. CDR3 amino acids: CASRAQSSYEQYF. CDR3 DNA: TGCGCCAGCAGGGCACAGAGCTCCTACGAGCAGTACTTC.

This clone was found once. Other nucleotide sequences in the sample specify the same CDR3. V usage is TRBV29-1 and J usage is TRBJ1-2, with TRBD1 matching over 9 bases. Germline V CDR1 and CDR2: SQVTM, ANQGSEA. The CDR3 sequence is 12 residues long. Trimming cost V 7 bases and J 3 bases; bases outside gene matches: 3. The DNA for the CDR3 is TGCAGCGCCCGGACAGGGGACTATGGCTACACCTTC. As protein: CSARTGDYGYTF.

The chain uses TRBV2 and TRBJ1-3; no definite D call. V lost 6 bases to trimming and J lost 3 bases, with 12 bases between them. CDR3 length: 14 residues. Germline V gene data show CDR1 as SNHLY and CDR2 as FYNNEI. The chain's CDR3 is CASRSQSGGNTIYF. The CDR3 DNA sequence: TGTGCCAGCAGGAGTCAGTCAGGTGGAAACACCATATATTTT.

J is TRBJ2-3 and V is TRBV5-6, with a tentative D call TRBD1 (5 bases). This CDR3 contains 12 residues. The germline gives CDR1 SGHDT, CDR2 YYEEEE. V was trimmed by 3 bases and J by 5 bases, leaving 7 bases between them. The CDR3 DNA sequence: TGTGCCAGCAGCTGGGGCCTAGATACGCAGTATTTT. The encoded protein is CASSWGLDTQYF.

V usage is TRBV11-2 and J usage is TRBJ2-6, with no clear D. There are 15 residues in the CDR3. The germline CDR1 and CDR2 sequences are SGHAT and FQNNGV. Between the trimmed V and J ends, which lost 5 bases and 0 bases, there was a span of 8 bases. CDR3 region: CASSKVSSGANVLTF. CDR3 DNA: TGTGCCAGCAGCAAAGTGAGCTCTGGGGCCAACGTCCTGACTTTC.

The chain has TRBV27 and TRBJ1-1; 9 bases map to TRBD1. CDR3 length: 14 amino acids. Germline CDR1 is MNHEY and CDR2 is SMNVEV (reference sequence). Trimming took 5 bases from V and 5 from J; bases not matched to a gene: 6. The DNA for the CDR3 is TGTGCCAGCAGTCTTACAGGGGGCCGAACTGAAGCTTTCTTT. Translation: CASSLTGGRTEAFF.

The V gene is TRBV4-3, the J gene TRBJ1-1, with a weak D call TRBD1 (5 bases). In germline, CDR1 is LGHNA, CDR2 YSLEER. CDR3 length: 16 amino acids. V lost 1 base to trimming and J lost 1 base, with 13 bases between them. The CDR3 sequence: CASSQAVGLRNTEAFF. CDR3 nucleotides: TGCGCCAGCAGCCAAGCCGTGGGACTGCGGAACACTGAAGCTTTCTTT.

The chain has TRBV6-2 or TRBV6-3 and TRBJ2-7, with a possible D match to TRBD1 (5 bases). The V gene lost 1 base and the J gene lost 3 bases, with 10 bases spanning the gap. The V gene's germline CDR1 is MNHEY and CDR2 SVGEGT. The CDR3 is 14 residues long. CDR3 sequence reads: CASSYLGVVYEQYF. For the CDR3, the DNA is TGTGCCAGCAGTTACTTAGGGGTAGTCTACGAGCAGTACTTC.

This chain links TRBV29-1 with TRBJ2-2; D might be TRBD1 (6 bases). Germline CDR1 SQVTM, CDR2 ANQGSEA. The CDR3 covers 13 residues. Trimming left V 4 bases short and J 4 bases short, with 10 bases between. CDR3 residues: CSVGGLGTGELFF. The DNA of the CDR3 is TGCAGCGTTGGGGGGCTCGGCACCGGGGAGCTGTTTTTT.

The rearrangement links TRBV7-9 to TRBJ1-1, with 8 bases matching TRBD1. The junction had 9 bases not matched to a gene; V was cut back by 7 bases and J by 5 bases. Germline lookup yields CDR1 SEHNR and CDR2 FQNEAQ (reference sequence). The CDR3 has 14 amino acids. CDR3 DNA sequence: TGTGCCAGCACCTTTGGACAGGGAGAAACTGAAGCTTTCTTT. Translation: CASTFGQGETEAFF. The entire variable domain, with the rest obtained from reference TRBV7-9 and TRBJ1-1, is as follows: DTGVSQNPRHKITKRGQNVTFRCDPISEHNRLYWYRQTLGQGPEFLTYFQNEAQLEKSRLLSDRFSAERPKGSFSTLEIQRTEQGDSAMYLCASTFGQGETEAFFGQGTRLTVV.

DNA for the CDR3: TGTGCCAGCAGCACAAGACAGAATTCCGCTGAAGCTTTCTTT. It yields the protein CASSTRQNSAEAFF. This rearrangement joins TRBV7-2 to TRBJ1-1; TRBD1 might be the D (5 bases). The germline V and J ends were trimmed by 5 bases and 6 bases, with 16 bases remaining between them. This CDR3 contains 14 residues. Germline V lookup: CDR1 SGHTA, CDR2 FQGNSA.

This clone was detected only once. The sample holds other DNA sequences that translate to the same CDR3. This chain links TRBV5-6 with TRBJ2-7; D is unresolved. The CDR3 is 14 residues long. The V gene's germline CDR1 is SGHDT and CDR2 YYEEEE. V was cut by 1 base and J by 0 bases, with 8 bases left in between. The CDR3 loop reads CASSLLEASYEQYF. The DNA of the CDR3 is TGTGCCAGCAGCTTGCTTGAAGCCTCCTACGAGCAGTACTTC.

The genes are TRBV19 and TRBJ1-2; D gene ambiguous. V dropped 3 bases and J dropped 6 bases, with 11 bases sitting between them. Germline loops: CDR1 LNHDA, CDR2 SQIVND (reference sequence). CDR3 length: 13 residues. CDR3 protein: CASSMRVLDGYTF. For the CDR3, the DNA is TGTGCCAGTAGTATGAGGGTCCTGGATGGCTACACCTTC.

The rearrangement uses TRBV5-1 and TRBJ2-5; no firm D call. The ends were cut back, 5 bases at V and 4 bases at J, with 15 bases in the middle. CDR3 length: 14 amino acids. In germline, CDR1 is SGHRS, CDR2 YFSETQ. The CDR3 is CASRRGYSPETQYF. The CDR3 DNA reads TGCGCCAGCAGACGCGGATATTCCCCAGAGACCCAGTACTTC.

CDR3 coding DNA: TGTGCCAGCTCACAGGGGGAGCACACTGAAGCTTTCTTT. Protein: CASSQGEHTEAFF. The chain carries TRBV18 and TRBJ1-1, with D perhaps matching TRBD1 (6 bases). Trimming removed 4 bases at V and 3 bases at J, with 9 bases between. Germline V gene data show CDR1 as KGHSH and CDR2 as LQKENI. CDR3 length equals 13 residues.